Below are 5 T cell receptor beta chains sequenced from a single sample in a study of T cell responses to AZD1222 COVID-19 vaccine. TCRdb keeps only in-frame clones here, not all; method: immunoSEQ multiplex PCR. The repertoire consists of roughly 110,000 clones, with 89% occurring once and the leading ten covering about 7%. Sequences were derived from peripheral blood, sampled on day 0 of AZD1222 vaccination. Receptor source: an adult in good health.

This clone came up once. The chain combines TRBV30 with TRBJ2-6; D is unresolved. V was clipped by 0 bases and J by 1 base, with 4 bases between them. Germline V CDR1 and CDR2: GTSNPN, SVGIG (reference sequence). This CDR3 region has 14 residues. CDR3 DNA sequence: TGTGCCTGGAGTGTCCAATCTGGGGCCAACGTCCTGACTTTC. Encoded protein: CAWSVQSGANVLTF.

The chain has TRBV5-1 and TRBJ2-7; 9 nucleotides align to TRBD2. CDR3 length: 18 amino acids. J gave up 7 bases and V 0 bases, and 17 bases lay outside the gene matches. CDR1 and CDR2 from the germline V gene are SGHRS and YFSETQ. CDR3 sequence (DNA): TGCGCCAGCAGCTTGGCCTGGCTAGCGGGACCTACCTTCAGGGAGCAGTACTTC. Residues: CASSLAWLAGPTFREQYF.

This chain uses TRBV5-3 with TRBJ1-4; D unresolved. TRBV5-3 is an ORF; its function is uncertain. With 3 bases removed from V and 7 bases from J, the gap between germline ends came to 4 bases. The CDR3 has 11 residues. The CDR3 DNA reads as TGTGCCAGAAGCTATGGTGAAAAACTGTTTTTT. Translation: CARSYGEKLFF.

This rearrangement joins TRBV27 to TRBJ1-5; D not certain. CDR3 size: 14 residues. The germline V gene has CDR1 MNHEY and CDR2 SMNVEV (reference sequence). V lost 2 bases to trimming and J lost 0 bases, with 5 bases between them. DNA of the CDR3: TGTGCCAGCAGTTTAACTGTTAGCAATCAGCCCCAGCATTTT. It translates to CASSLTVSNQPQHF.

In its sample, this clone was seen once. This CDR3 is CASSFSDTANYGYTF. The CDR3 nucleotides read TGCGCCAGCAGCTTTTCGGACACCGCTAACTATGGCTACACCTTC. The V gene is TRBV5-1, the J gene TRBJ1-2, with D tentatively TRBD1 (5 bases). Germline V gives CDR1 SGHRS, CDR2 YFSETQ. Trimming shortened V by 2 bases and J by 0 bases, and 11 bases separated the two germline ends. The CDR3 consists of 15 residues.